A single sample is the source of the 8 T cell receptor beta chains below, sequenced in a study of blood T cell repertoires in COVID-19. Profiled with immunoSEQ multiplex PCR; TCRdb holds only in-frame clones, not every one. The sample lists under 150,000 clones; approximately 80% were seen once. Sequenced material: PBMCs or T cells enriched from blood (not recorded which). Receptor source: a woman between 35 and 50 years old who had recovered from COVID-19.

The J gene is TRBJ1-2, the V gene TRBV13; TRBD1 might be the D (5 bases). V was clipped by 3 bases and J by 7 bases, with 15 bases between them. This CDR3 contains 14 residues. CDR1 is PRHDT, CDR2 FYEKMQ, per germline (reference sequence). CDR3 coding DNA: TGTGCCAGCAGCTTGGATTCGACAGCTCGTGGCTACACCTTC. It encodes CASSLDSTARGYTF.

The chain carries TRBV7-9 and TRBJ2-4; D gene unclear. The CDR3 has 16 amino acids. Germline V gene lookup returns CDR1 SEHNR and CDR2 FQNEAQ (reference sequence). Trimming removed 5 bases at V and 1 base at J, with 15 bases between. The CDR3 spells CASSRVIEVAKNIQYF. In DNA form, the CDR3 reads TGTGCCAGCAGCCGCGTGATAGAGGTCGCCAAAAACATTCAGTACTTC. Together with reference TRBV7-9 and TRBJ2-4, the CDR3 gives the full variable domain: DTGVSQNPRHKITKRGQNVTFRCDPISEHNRLYWYRQTLGQGPEFLTYFQNEAQLEKSRLLSDRFSAERPKGSFSTLEIQRTEQGDSAMYLCASSRVIEVAKNIQYFGAGTRLSVL.

The rearrangement links TRBV11-2 to TRBJ1-1; 10 positions agree with TRBD1. J gave up 8 bases and V 3 bases, and 9 bases lay outside the gene matches. This CDR3 has 15 residues. Germline CDR1 and CDR2: SGHAT and FQNNGV. In DNA, the CDR3 is TGTGCCAGCAGCTTGGCACCGGGACAGGGGTTGGAAGCTTTCTTT. As protein: CASSLAPGQGLEAFF.

This sequence joins TRBV7-9 and TRBJ2-3, with 10 positions matching TRBD2. Trimming at V came to 6 bases and at J to 4 bases, leaving 10 bases not matched to a gene. The CDR3 length is 16 residues. Germline assignment: CDR1 SEHNR and CDR2 FQNEAQ (reference sequence). CDR3 nucleotides: TGTGCCAGCAGGAACCTAGCGGGAGCGGGGGCAGATACGCAGTATTTT. It codes for CASRNLAGAGADTQYF.

For the CDR3, the DNA is TGTGCCAGCTCACCTCCTGGACAGGGGGGAAACACCATATATTTT. Residues: CASSPPGQGGNTIYF. The chain couples TRBV18 to TRBJ1-3, with 9 positions matching TRBD1. Looked up from germline, CDR1 is KGHSH and CDR2 is LQKENI. This CDR3 has 15 residues. Unmatched junction bases numbered 4, after V lost 3 bases and J lost 4 bases.

This CDR3 is CASSFELSSYNEQFF. CDR3 bases: TGCGCCAGCAGCTTCGAGCTTAGCTCCTACAATGAGCAGTTCTTC. The rearrangement links TRBV5-1 to TRBJ2-1; D uncertain. Germline V CDR1 and CDR2: SGHRS, YFSETQ. The CDR3 runs 15 residues. V shed 2 bases and J shed 0 bases, with 9 bases lying between them.

A single count supports this clone. This chain uses TRBV27 with TRBJ1-1, with 8 bases lining up with TRBD1. With 5 bases clipped from V and 7 bases from J, the junction kept 0 bases outside the gene matches. There are 11 residues in the CDR3. CDR1 and CDR2 from the germline V gene are MNHEY and SMNVEV (reference sequence). CDR3 amino acids: CASSGQGEAFF. DNA for the CDR3: TGTGCCAGCAGTGGACAGGGTGAAGCTTTCTTT.

V is TRBV12-3 or TRBV12-4 and J is TRBJ2-2; D ambiguous. The CDR3 is 11 amino acids. The V end lost 5 bases, the J end lost 8 bases, and 6 bases lay between the germline ends. The CDR3 region is CASSIRGELFF. The CDR3 DNA follows: TGTGCCAGCAGTATCAGGGGGGAGCTGTTTTTT.